Below are 32 T cell receptor beta chains sequenced from a single sample in a study of blood T cell repertoires in COVID-19 (dated by TCRdb to between 2020 and 2021). Libraries were prepared through the immunoSEQ multiplex PCR assay. TCRdb limited this immuneACCESS table to in-frame rearrangements with V and J called. A share of clones is missing; checked studies link under half to unresolved V genes, and the rest is unexplained. In all, the sample holds 120,000 or so clones, and nearly 90% of those were seen once. More than 4% of the sample is held by the ten biggest clonotypes. Sequencing was done on a sample of peripheral blood. These receptor sequences come from a human donor in a cohort sampled during active COVID-19.

V is TRBV5-4 and J is TRBJ2-1; TRBD2 matches at 12 bases. The CDR3 consists of 15 residues. CDR1 is SGHNT and CDR2 is YYREEE in the germline V gene (reference sequence). Trimming cost V 0 bases and J 9 bases; bases outside gene matches: 4. This CDR3 reads CASSLGLAGGIEQFF. CDR3 in DNA: TGTGCCAGCAGCTTGGGGCTAGCGGGAGGGATTGAGCAGTTCTTC.

The sample holds one count of this clone. This chain links TRBV9 with TRBJ1-2; no clear D gene. This CDR3 is built from 12 residues. Trimming pared 2 bases from V and 8 bases from J, leaving 10 bases between. Germline lookup yields CDR1 SGDLS and CDR2 YYNGEE. This CDR3 is CASSVPPGGYTF. The CDR3 region has the DNA TGTGCCAGCAGCGTTCCCCCGGGAGGCTACACCTTC.

The chain carries TRBV18 and TRBJ2-1, with 10 nucleotides matching TRBD2. This CDR3 has 13 residues. Germline values: CDR1 KGHSH, CDR2 LQKENI. V lost 5 bases, J lost 10 bases, and 5 bases stayed unmatched. CDR3 residues: CASSDILAGEQFF. In DNA form, the CDR3 reads TGTGCCAGCTCAGATATACTAGCGGGAGAGCAGTTCTTC.

The chain recombines TRBV19 with TRBJ1-1; unclear D gene. The CDR3 length is 14 residues. With 3 bases removed from V and 5 bases from J, the gap between germline ends came to 13 bases. In germline, CDR1 is LNHDA, CDR2 SQIVND (reference sequence). Here the CDR3 reads CASSIKAAGTEAFF. Here the CDR3 DNA reads TGTGCCAGTAGTATTAAGGCTGCGGGGACTGAAGCTTTCTTT. The full variable domain, in which reference TRBV19 and TRBJ1-1 provide the parts outside the CDR3, is DGGITQSPKYLFRKEGQNVTLSCEQNLNHDAMYWYRQDPGQGLRLIYYSQIVNDFQKGDIAEGYSVSREKKESFPLTVTSAQKNPTAFYLCASSIKAAGTEAFFGQGTRLTVV.

This chain connects TRBV3-1 (or the pseudogene TRBV3-2) to TRBJ1-1; a weak D match, TRBD1 (5 bases). Germline CDR1 LGHDT, CDR2 YNNKEL (reference sequence). The CDR3 has 15 amino acids. Trimming removed 0 bases from V and 4 bases from J, with 12 bases in between. The CDR3 region is CASSQDPRGGTEAFF. The CDR3 nucleotides read TGTGCCAGCAGCCAAGACCCACGGGGGGGCACTGAAGCTTTCTTT.

CDR3: CASTWSGVNTEAFF. Written as DNA, the CDR3 is TGTGCCAGCACGTGGAGCGGCGTGAACACTGAAGCTTTCTTT. The chain couples TRBV11-1 to TRBJ1-1; D unclear. Trimming took 7 bases from V and 0 from J, leaving 12 bases between them. This CDR3 has 14 residues. The germline gives CDR1 SGHAT, CDR2 FQDESV (reference sequence).

This chain links TRBV5-5 with TRBJ1-2; no reliable D call. The CDR3 is 13 residues long. In germline, CDR1 is SGHKS, CDR2 YYEKEE (reference sequence). V was cut by 8 bases and J by 8 bases, with 19 bases left in between. The CDR3 coding sequence is TGTGCCAGTACCGGGCTCCGGGAGGAGGGCTACACCTTC. The encoded protein is CASTGLREEGYTF.

The rearrangement uses TRBV24-1 and TRBJ2-2; tentatively, D is TRBD2 (6 bases). The CDR3 covers 15 residues. Trimming left V 8 bases short and J 2 bases short, with 14 bases between. From germline, CDR1 is KGHDR and CDR2 SFDVKD. CDR3 nucleotides: TGTGCCACCACGGAGTCCGGGGGAAACACCGGGGAGCTGTTTTTT. Its protein is CATTESGGNTGELFF.

This clone was counted between two and nine times. The rearrangement joins TRBV6-6 to TRBJ1-2; 9 bases line up with TRBD1. The CDR3 loop spans 17 amino acids. Germline CDR1 reads MNHNY; CDR2 reads SVGAGI (reference sequence). V lost 5 bases, J lost 6 bases, and 16 bases stayed unmatched. DNA for the CDR3: TGTGCCAGCAGTCCAAGGGGACGGGACAGGGCAGGGGATGGCTACACCTTC. Translated: CASSPRGRDRAGDGYTF.

The chain carries TRBV6-2 or TRBV6-3 and TRBJ1-6; D remains unclear. V lost 6 bases and J lost 10, with 16 bases in between. The CDR3 extends over 14 amino acids. Germline CDR1 reads MNHEY; CDR2 reads SVGEGT. This CDR3 reads CASSPVPSSSPLHF. The DNA for the CDR3 is TGTGCCAGCAGCCCTGTCCCGTCTTCCTCACCCCTCCACTTT.

The chain has TRBV11-2 and TRBJ2-5; 9 positions agree with TRBD2. CDR1 is SGHAT, CDR2 FQNNGV, per germline. This CDR3 has 16 residues. The J segment lost 5 bases and the V segment lost 2 bases, leaving 9 bases of the junction unmatched. CDR3 DNA: TGTGCCAGCAGCTTATTAAGCGGGGGGTACCTGGAGACCCAGTACTTC. It is translated as CASSLLSGGYLETQYF.

The V gene is TRBV19, the J gene TRBJ2-6; D possibly corresponds to TRBD2 (5 bases). V was pared by 9 bases and J by 0 bases, with 12 bases between. This CDR3 region has 15 residues. Germline CDR1 LNHDA, CDR2 SQIVND (reference sequence). The CDR3 nucleotides read TGTGCCAGCCAAAGCGGCGGCTCTGGGGCCAACGTCCTGACTTTC. Protein product: CASQSGGSGANVLTF.

The chain employs TRBV7-3 and TRBJ1-6; maybe TRBD1 (6 bases). This CDR3 has 17 residues. Trimming removed 6 bases at V and 6 bases at J, with 21 bases between. Germline V gene data show CDR1 as SGHTA and CDR2 as FQGTGA. CDR3 sequence reads: CASRHEDREKANSPLHF. DNA for the CDR3: TGTGCCAGCAGACACGAGGACAGAGAAAAAGCTAATTCACCCCTCCACTTT.

This chain uses TRBV19 with TRBJ2-5; possibly TRBD1 for D (6 bases). Looked up from germline, CDR1 is LNHDA and CDR2 is SQIVND (reference sequence). The CDR3 totals 13 residues. The germline V and J ends were trimmed by 8 bases and 1 base, with 11 bases remaining between them. The CDR3 coding sequence is TGTGCCAGTGGACAGCCAGGCCAAGAGACCCAGTACTTC. Its protein is CASGQPGQETQYF.

The rearrangement uses TRBV7-3 and TRBJ2-1, with TRBD2 identical over 9 bases. CDR1 is SGHTA, CDR2 FQGTGA, per germline. This CDR3 has 18 amino acids. Trimming removed 0 bases from V and 6 bases from J; junction bases left unmatched: 12. Here the CDR3 reads CASSLTAGAGGPVNEQFF. In nucleotides, the CDR3 is TGTGCCAGCAGCTTAACAGCCGGGGCGGGAGGGCCGGTCAATGAGCAGTTCTTC.

The chain carries TRBV3-1 (or the pseudogene TRBV3-2) and TRBJ2-7; tentatively, D is TRBD1 (6 bases). Trimming removed 1 base from V and 2 bases from J, with 15 bases in between. CDR1 is LGHDT, CDR2 YNNKEL, per germline (reference sequence). The CDR3 consists of 16 residues. CDR3 loop: CASSQASGTPTYEQYF. The CDR3 DNA sequence: TGTGCCAGCAGCCAAGCCTCCGGGACACCTACCTACGAGCAGTACTTC.

This chain links TRBV5-6 with TRBJ1-1; TRBD1 matches at 7 bases. Germline V gene sequence: CDR1 SGHDT, CDR2 YYEEEE. V trimming: 2 bases; J trimming: 10 bases; junction bases outside the gene matches: 14. This CDR3 has 15 amino acids. Here the CDR3 reads CASSFRQGSTKRAFF. The DNA for the CDR3 is TGTGCCAGCAGCTTTAGACAGGGATCAACCAAGAGAGCTTTCTTT.

The chain joins TRBV5-6 to TRBJ1-2; 9 bases are a match to TRBD1. Germline lookup yields CDR1 SGHDT and CDR2 YYEEEE. J gave up 7 bases and V 0 bases, and 7 bases lay outside the gene matches. This CDR3 comprises 15 residues. The DNA for the CDR3 is TGTGCCAGCAGCTTGGCGGGACAGGGTACCTCTGGCTACACCTTC. Residues: CASSLAGQGTSGYTF.

The genes are TRBV5-1 and TRBJ1-1, with D possibly TRBD1 on 6 matching bases. Germline CDR1 reads SGHRS; CDR2 reads YFSETQ. V lost 4 bases, J lost 1 base, and 11 bases lay in between. The CDR3 is 14 amino acids. The CDR3 nucleotides are TGCGCCAGCAGCCCCGGACAGTCGAACACTGAAGCTTTCTTT. Translation: CASSPGQSNTEAFF.

The V call is TRBV28, the J call TRBJ2-6; no firm D call. The V gene's germline CDR1 is MDHEN and CDR2 SYDVKM. Trimming left V 6 bases short and J 1 base short, with 10 bases between. The CDR3 sequence is 15 residues long. CDR3 in amino acids: CASSRSISGANVLTF. The CDR3 nucleotides read TGTGCCAGCAGCCGGTCGATATCTGGGGCCAACGTCCTGACTTTC.

The CDR3 here is CASSVEAIPGYGYTF. The DNA of the CDR3 is TGTGCCAGCAGCGTAGAGGCCATCCCAGGCTATGGCTACACCTTC. The chain employs TRBV9 and TRBJ1-2; D is undetermined. Trimming cost V 0 bases and J 4 bases, with 13 bases left between them. CDR1 is SGDLS and CDR2 is YYNGEE in the germline V gene. CDR3 length equals 15 residues.

Comments on this clone: At one boundary the junction diverges from the germline segment, which might be a read error. The chain has TRBV7-8 and TRBJ2-4, with D possibly being TRBD2 (6 bases). The CDR3 runs to 12 residues. Germline V gene data show CDR1 as SGHVS and CDR2 as FQNEAQ. The CDR3 DNA sequence: TGTGCCAGCAGCCTAAATATTGGGACTCTACACTTC. Translated, it gives CASSLNIGTLHF. The whole variable domain, remainder taken from reference TRBV7-8 and TRBJ2-4, is GAGVSQSPRYKVAKRGQDVALRCDPISGHVSLFWYQQALGQGPEFLTYFQNEAQLDKSGLPSDRFFAERPEGSVSTLKIQRTQQEDSAVYLCASSLNIGTLHFGAGTRLSVL.

This rearrangement joins TRBV7-3 to TRBJ2-3; tentatively, D is TRBD1 (5 bases). The CDR3 runs to 14 residues. Per germline, CDR1 SGHTA and CDR2 FQGTGA. Deletions cut 3 bases from V and 2 bases from J, with 9 bases between. CDR3 in DNA: TGTGCCAGCAGCTTTGACAGAGACACAGATACGCAGTATTTT. It specifies CASSFDRDTDTQYF.

CDR3 in DNA: TGTGCCAGTAGTATAGAACACAGGGGCACGCAGTATTTT. It translates to CASSIEHRGTQYF. This chain connects TRBV19 to TRBJ2-3; TRBD1 agrees at 7 bases. Germline V lookup: CDR1 LNHDA, CDR2 SQIVND (reference sequence). Unmatched junction bases numbered 3, after V lost 0 bases and J lost 9 bases. CDR3 size: 13 residues. Variable domain in full (rest from reference TRBV19 and TRBJ2-3): DGGITQSPKYLFRKEGQNVTLSCEQNLNHDAMYWYRQDPGQGLRLIYYSQIVNDFQKGDIAEGYSVSREKKESFPLTVTSAQKNPTAFYLCASSIEHRGTQYFGPGTRLTVL.

V usage is TRBV24-1 and J usage is TRBJ1-1; TRBD1 agrees at 7 bases. Germline trimming cut 6 bases from V and 6 bases from J; bases unmatched to any gene: 3. The CDR3 runs to 12 residues. Germline CDR1 reads KGHDR; CDR2 reads SFDVKD. CDR3 coding DNA: TGTGCCACCAGTCGGGGGACAGCTGAAGCTTTCTTT. Its translation is CATSRGTAEAFF.

V gene TRBV7-2 combines with J gene TRBJ2-3, with D tentatively TRBD1 (5 bases). V was clipped by 5 bases and J by 6 bases, with 15 bases between them. This CDR3 spans 14 amino acids. Germline CDR1 is SGHTA and CDR2 is FQGNSA. This CDR3 reads CASSPGHSVDTQYF. For the CDR3, the DNA is TGTGCCAGCAGCCCTGGACATTCCGTGGATACGCAGTATTTT.

This chain uses TRBV28 with TRBJ1-1; the match to TRBD1 covers 8 bases. Germline V CDR1 and CDR2: MDHEN, SYDVKM. This CDR3 has 15 residues. V lost 2 bases and J lost 5; bases outside the gene matches: 7. The CDR3: CASSLEQGARTEAFF. The CDR3 bases are TGTGCCAGCAGTTTAGAGCAGGGGGCTCGAACTGAAGCTTTCTTT.

This clone was observed a few times. This rearrangement joins TRBV6-1 to TRBJ1-1; D unclear. This CDR3 is built from 14 residues. Germline V gives CDR1 MNHNS, CDR2 SASEGT. V was cut by 3 bases and J by 0 bases, with 8 bases left in between. CDR3 residues: CASSDWSVNTEAFF. The CDR3 nucleotides read TGTGCCAGCAGTGATTGGTCGGTGAACACTGAAGCTTTCTTT.

The V call is TRBV30, the J call TRBJ2-3; D might be TRBD1 (5 bases). The V end lost 4 bases, the J end lost 6 bases, and 14 bases lay between the germline ends. CDR3 length: 13 residues. CDR1 and CDR2 (germline): GTSNPN, SVGIG (reference sequence). CDR3 DNA: TGTGCCTGGACAGGGATAAGTCGGGATACGCAGTATTTT. It encodes CAWTGISRDTQYF.

V is TRBV19 and J is TRBJ1-1; 8 bases agree with TRBD1. CDR1 is LNHDA and CDR2 is SQIVND in the germline V gene (reference sequence). Unmatched junction bases numbered 4, after V lost 4 bases and J lost 6 bases. There are 13 residues in the CDR3. CDR3 in DNA: TGTGCCAGTAGTAGGGACAGGTTCCCTGAAGCTTTCTTT. Encoded protein: CASSRDRFPEAFF. The variable domain in full, with the rest retrieved from reference TRBV19 and TRBJ1-1, is DGGITQSPKYLFRKEGQNVTLSCEQNLNHDAMYWYRQDPGQGLRLIYYSQIVNDFQKGDIAEGYSVSREKKESFPLTVTSAQKNPTAFYLCASSRDRFPEAFFGQGTRLTVV.

This clone was observed a single time. The chain combines TRBV7-9 with TRBJ2-3; D might be TRBD1 (5 bases). V shed 5 bases and J shed 2 bases, with 11 bases lying between them. The CDR3 totals 14 residues. Germline CDR1 SEHNR, CDR2 FQNEAQ (reference sequence). The CDR3 DNA is TGTGCCAGCAGCATGGACACAAACACAGATACGCAGTATTTT. It codes for CASSMDTNTDTQYF.

The V and J genes are TRBV7-9 and TRBJ2-5; the match to TRBD1 covers 8 bases. This CDR3 spans 16 amino acids. Per the germline V gene, CDR1 is SEHNR and CDR2 is FQNEAQ (reference sequence). V was clipped by 2 bases and J by 4 bases; unmatched bases: 9. This CDR3 reads CASSLMQGAVRETQYF. The CDR3 DNA reads as TGTGCCAGCAGCTTAATGCAGGGGGCTGTAAGAGAGACCCAGTACTTC.